A selection of T cell receptor beta chains follows, all from one sample in a study of cytomegalovirus exposure and HLA in healthy donors. Repertoires were generated with immunoSEQ multiplex PCR, while TCRdb's copy carries only in-frame clones and drops some. There are 150,000 to 200,000 clones in the sample; over 65% occur only once, and around 6.9% lies in the top ten. Sequencing used PBMCs. These receptor sequences come from a man in his forties or fifties in good health and CMV-seropositive. Each CDR3 is given with its conserved first and last residue. Size values are once, few and many counts, or a class for expanded clones, and some rows have none.

TRBV30,TRBJ2-1,.,CAWRPAGAGDEQFF
TRBV7-2,TRBJ1-2,.,CASSPDSHYGYTF
TRBV13,TRBJ1-5,.,CASSLQGASNQPQHF
TRBV11-2,TRBJ2-3,.,CASSVRGPARADTQYF
TRBV6-5,TRBJ1-2,.,CASSYSDSGRSGYTF
TRBV4-2,TRBJ2-1,once,CASSQEAGAYNEQFF
TRBV5-1,TRBJ2-1,.,CASSLHGGGGNEQFF
TRBV7-2,TRBJ2-1,few,CASSLGWQPFGNEQFF
TRBV6-5,TRBJ1-2,.,CASSKDRGPYGYTF
TRBV7-7,TRBJ2-1,.,CASSLSRGNEQFF
TRBV20-1,TRBJ2-1,.,CSAGTADEQFF